The 13 T cell receptor beta chains given below trace back to one sample, sequenced in a study of shared clonotypes between healthy human individuals. Profiled with immunoSEQ multiplex PCR; TCRdb holds only in-frame clones, not every one. The repertoire holds 2 million to 2.5 million clones, with 95% as singletons. The sample consisted of naive CD4+ T cells sorted from blood. Subset described: CD45RA+ positively selected. The origin of the receptors is a man between 18 and 29 years old in good health.

This CDR3 reads CASSSYRESQYSNQPQHF. CDR3 coding DNA: TGTGCCAGCAGTTCATACAGGGAGTCACAATATAGCAATCAGCCCCAGCATTTT. The chain joins TRBV28 to TRBJ1-5; TRBD1 is a possible D gene (6 bases). Germline CDR1 is MDHEN and CDR2 is SYDVKM. The CDR3 has 18 amino acids. Trimming took 4 bases from V and 0 from J, leaving 19 bases between them.

In its sample, this clone was seen once. Within the sample, other DNA sequences also encode this same CDR3. The chain recombines TRBV28 with TRBJ2-7, with 11 positions matching TRBD1. The CDR3 length is 15 residues. With V trimmed by 6 bases and J by 0 bases, 4 bases remained unmatched. CDR1 and CDR2 from the germline V gene are MDHEN and SYDVKM. CDR3 bases: TGTGCCAGCAGAACCGGGACAGGGGGCTCCTACGAGCAGTACTTC. This translates into CASRTGTGGSYEQYF.

The J gene is TRBJ2-2, the V gene TRBV5-6, with D perhaps TRBD1 (6 bases). Germline loops: CDR1 SGHDT, CDR2 YYEEEE. V gave up 0 bases and J gave up 1 base, with 10 bases separating them. This CDR3 is built from 16 residues. CDR3 in amino acids: CASSLVGGKNTGELFF. Written as DNA, the CDR3 is TGTGCCAGCAGCTTGGTAGGGGGTAAGAACACCGGGGAGCTGTTTTTT. Drawing the rest from reference TRBV5-6 and TRBJ2-2, the complete variable domain is DAGVTQSPTHLIKTRGQQVTLRCSPKSGHDTVSWYQQALGQGPQFIFQYYEEEERQRGNFPDRFSGHQFPNYSSELNVNALLLGDSALYLCASSLVGGKNTGELFFGEGSRLTVL.

This sequence joins TRBV18 and TRBJ2-7; D is unclear. The germline CDR1 and CDR2 sequences are KGHSH and LQKENI. V lost 3 bases and J 0 bases, leaving 6 bases between the germline ends. This CDR3 has 13 amino acids. CDR3 region: CASSPEFSYEQYF. In nucleotides, the CDR3 is TGTGCCAGCTCACCGGAGTTCTCCTACGAGCAGTACTTC.

The rearrangement joins TRBV7-9 to TRBJ2-3; a possible D gene is TRBD1 (5 bases). This CDR3 contains 13 residues. Trimming stripped 4 bases from V and 3 bases from J, with 8 bases between. Germline V gives CDR1 SEHNR, CDR2 FQNEAQ (reference sequence). CDR3 amino acids: CASSSRVTDTQYF. DNA for the CDR3: TGTGCCAGCAGCTCCAGGGTTACAGATACGCAGTATTTT.

V is TRBV5-1 and J is TRBJ2-3; 8 nucleotides agree with TRBD2. The CDR3 runs 15 residues. Germline values: CDR1 SGHRS, CDR2 YFSETQ. V lost 2 bases, J lost 1 base, and 3 bases stayed unmatched. CDR3 protein: CASSFRAGGTDTQYF. The CDR3 nucleotides are TGCGCCAGCAGCTTTAGAGCGGGAGGCACAGATACGCAGTATTTT.

Comment on this clone: The same CDR3 can be traced to other DNA sequences in this sample. The gene calls are TRBV10-3 and TRBJ2-7, with D tentatively TRBD1 or TRBD2 (5 bases each). This CDR3 contains 14 residues. Trimming removed 6 bases from V and 3 bases from J, with 15 bases in between. Germline values: CDR1 ENHRY, CDR2 SYGVKD. The CDR3 coding sequence is TGTGCCATCAGCGAAGGACGGGGCTTCTACGAGCAGTACTTC. This encodes CAISEGRGFYEQYF.

This chain joins TRBV25-1 and TRBJ2-7; the D call may be TRBD1 or TRBD2 (5 bases each). CDR3 length: 14 amino acids. The germline V gene has CDR1 MGHDK and CDR2 SYGVNS. The V end was cut by 6 bases, the J end by 2 bases, with 14 bases between. The CDR3 DNA is TGTGCCAGCAGGGACCCGGGACGGCCCTACGAGCAGTACTTC. It encodes CASRDPGRPYEQYF.

The chain recombines TRBV10-1 with TRBJ2-5, with TRBD1 identical over 10 bases. The CDR3 spans 15 residues. Germline CDR1 is WNHNN and CDR2 is SYGVQD (reference sequence). V dropped 3 bases and J dropped 4; count of bases not matched to a gene: 5. CDR3 sequence: CASSEGTGVPETQYF. CDR3 bases: TGCGCCAGCAGTGAAGGGACAGGGGTCCCAGAGACCCAGTACTTC.

This rearrangement joins TRBV7-8 to TRBJ2-7, with unresolved D. The germline CDR1 and CDR2 sequences are SGHVS and FQNEAQ. Trimming took off 6 bases at V and 1 base at J, with 16 bases between the two ends. The CDR3 sequence is 15 residues long. CDR3 sequence reads: CASSSNKGISYEQYF. The DNA of the CDR3 is TGTGCCAGCAGTTCAAACAAAGGAATTTCCTACGAGCAGTACTTC.

This chain connects TRBV7-2 to TRBJ1-5, with 12 bases matching TRBD1. J lost 10 bases, V lost 0 bases, and 4 bases had no gene match. The CDR3 sequence is 15 residues long. Germline CDR1 and CDR2: SGHTA and FQGNSA. The CDR3 nucleotides read TGTGCCAGCAGCTTAGCCGGGACAGGGGGCGTCCCCCAGCATTTT. Translation gives CASSLAGTGGVPQHF.

The gene calls are TRBV13 and TRBJ1-4; no clear D gene. Germline values: CDR1 PRHDT, CDR2 FYEKMQ (reference sequence). Trimming took off 4 bases at V and 5 bases at J, with 14 bases between the two ends. The CDR3 covers 15 residues. The CDR3 coding sequence is TGTGCCAGCAGCTCTCGCGGTGGAAGGAATGAAAAACTGTTTTTT. It translates to CASSSRGGRNEKLFF.

This clone has only one observation. The chain is built from TRBV18 and TRBJ1-4; D remains ambiguous. V lost 0 bases and J 3 bases, leaving 11 bases between the germline ends. The CDR3 spans 16 residues. The germline V gene encodes CDR1 KGHSH and CDR2 LQKENI. The CDR3 DNA follows: TGTGCCAGCTCACCACCGGGCGGGCAACCTAATGAAAAACTGTTTTTT. Its translation is CASSPPGGQPNEKLFF.